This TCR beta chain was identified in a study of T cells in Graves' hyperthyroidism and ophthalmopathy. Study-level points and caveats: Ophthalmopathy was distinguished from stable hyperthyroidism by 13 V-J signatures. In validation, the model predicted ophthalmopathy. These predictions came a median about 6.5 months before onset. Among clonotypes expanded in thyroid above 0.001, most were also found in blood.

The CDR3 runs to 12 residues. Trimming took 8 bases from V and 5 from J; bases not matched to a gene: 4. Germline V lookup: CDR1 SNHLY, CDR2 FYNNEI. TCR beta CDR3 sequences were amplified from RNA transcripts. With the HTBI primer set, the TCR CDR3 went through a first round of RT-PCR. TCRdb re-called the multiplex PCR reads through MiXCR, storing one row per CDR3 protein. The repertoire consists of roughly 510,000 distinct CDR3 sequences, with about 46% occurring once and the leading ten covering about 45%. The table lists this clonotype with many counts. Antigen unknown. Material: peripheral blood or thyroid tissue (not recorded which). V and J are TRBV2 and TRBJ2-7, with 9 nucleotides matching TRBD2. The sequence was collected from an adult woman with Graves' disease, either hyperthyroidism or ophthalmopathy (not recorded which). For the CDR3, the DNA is TGTGCCAGCTTAGCGGGAGAACACGAGCAGTACTTC. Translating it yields CASLAGEHEQYF.